A single sample is the source of the 25 T cell receptor beta chains below, sequenced in a study of CD8 T cells in ankylosing spondylitis. TCRdb re-analysed the 5' RACE reads in MiXCR, keeping a single row per CDR3 protein. Altogether about 240,000 distinct CDR3 sequences are present, roughly 8.6% being singletons, with the ten largest covering approximately 6.2%. Source material: blood, either unsorted or a sorted T cell fraction (not recorded which). Every receptor here comes from a male donor with ankylosing spondylitis or in good health (not recorded which).

CDR3: CASSLPGIGNEQYF. As DNA, the CDR3 is TGTGCCAGCAGCTTGCCAGGGATCGGGAACGAGCAGTACTTC. The J gene is TRBJ2-7, the V gene TRBV7-2, with D perhaps matching TRBD1 or TRBD2 (5 bases each). The CDR3 covers 14 residues. Per germline, CDR1 SGHTA and CDR2 FQGNSA. V was trimmed by 3 bases and J by 5 bases, leaving 14 bases between them.

This clonotype was recorded many times. This chain joins TRBV7-2 and TRBJ2-7; tentatively, D is TRBD1 (6 bases). Germline V gene sequence: CDR1 SGHTA, CDR2 FQGNSA. The CDR3 runs to 13 residues. V was shortened by 8 bases and J by 6 bases, with 17 bases between the two germline ends. This CDR3 reads CASGLGGPSEQYF. The CDR3 DNA sequence: TGTGCCAGCGGATTAGGGGGTCCGAGCGAGCAGTACTTC.

This clonotype has ten or more counts. The gene calls are TRBV5-1 and TRBJ1-4; D is uncertain. CDR3 length: 15 amino acids. Between the trimmed V and J ends, which lost 0 bases and 6 bases, there was a span of 12 bases. CDR1 SGHRS and CDR2 YFSETQ come from the germline V gene. The CDR3 DNA sequence: TGCGCCAGCAGCTTGGCCGGGGAATTGGATGAAAAACTGTTTTTT. It encodes CASSLAGELDEKLFF.

This chain links TRBV5-1 with TRBJ1-4; the D gene is possibly TRBD1 (5 bases). The CDR3 runs to 15 residues. Germline V gene lookup returns CDR1 SGHRS and CDR2 YFSETQ. Trimming left V 4 bases short and J 14 bases short, with 24 bases between. CDR3 in DNA: TGCGCCAGCAGCATAGATGGAGGGGAGAATGACAACCTGTTTTTT. Amino acids: CASSIDGGENDNLFF.

On this clonotype itself: A much larger clone lies one base from this, so it may be a read error. The chain joins TRBV5-1 to TRBJ2-6; 8 positions agree with TRBD1. In germline, CDR1 is SGHRS, CDR2 YFSETQ. V dropped 4 bases and J dropped 6; count of bases not matched to a gene: 12. There are 17 residues in the CDR3. The DNA for the CDR3 is TGCGCCAGCAGCGAGGACAGGGTTGTCAGTGCGGCCAACGTCCTGACTTTC. Its translation is CASSEDRVVSAANVLTF.

This clonotype was observed many times. This chain joins TRBV12-3 or TRBV12-4 and TRBJ1-2, with no clear D. The CDR3 consists of 14 residues. Trimming pared 9 bases from V and 2 bases from J, leaving 16 bases between. CDR3 DNA: TGTGCCAGTCGGCCCCCTACAGCAAACTATGGCTACACCTTC. Its translation: CASRPPTANYGYTF.

The table lists this clonotype with many counts. The chain has TRBV9 and TRBJ2-2, with 7 bases lining up with TRBD2. CDR3 length: 14 residues. Germline CDR1 is SGDLS and CDR2 is YYNGEE. J lost 7 bases, V lost 6 bases, and 9 bases had no gene match. The CDR3 loop reads CASKEGGPIGELFF. CDR3 coding DNA: TGTGCCAGCAAGGAGGGAGGGCCGATCGGGGAGCTGTTTTTT.

This clonotype was observed many times. This rearrangement joins TRBV20-1 to TRBJ2-5; TRBD1 aligns across 12 bases. The CDR3 runs to 15 residues. J was trimmed by 4 bases and V by 0 bases; bases with no gene match: 3. Germline V CDR1 and CDR2: DFQATT, SNEGSKA (reference sequence). The DNA for the CDR3 is TGCAGTGCTAGAGAATGGGACAGGGGGCGAGAGACCCAGTACTTC. Protein: CSAREWDRGRETQYF.

This clonotype was found many times. The rearrangement joins TRBV14 to TRBJ2-1, with TRBD2 identical over 12 bases. CDR1 and CDR2 from the germline V gene are SGHDN and FVKESK. The length of the CDR3 is 19 residues. The J segment lost 2 bases and the V segment lost 0 bases, leaving 8 bases of the junction unmatched. The CDR3 here is CASSQDGRTSGITYNEQFF. CDR3 DNA sequence: TGTGCCAGCAGCCAAGACGGGAGGACTAGCGGGATCACCTACAATGAGCAGTTCTTC.

In this sample, this clonotype turned up a few times. The CDR3 here is CASSKTSGTASSYNSPLHF. CDR3 DNA sequence: TGTGCCAGCAGCAAAACGTCCGGGACTGCTAGCTCCTATAATTCACCCCTCCACTTT. The chain combines TRBV11-2 with TRBJ1-6, with a weak D call TRBD1 (5 bases). Germline assignment: CDR1 SGHAT and CDR2 FQNNGV. The V gene lost 5 bases and the J gene lost 0 bases, with 20 bases spanning the gap. The CDR3 is made up of 19 amino acids.

This clonotype has at least ten counts. The V call is TRBV6-2 or TRBV6-3, the J call TRBJ2-5; 7 bases fit TRBD2. Per the germline V gene, CDR1 is MNHEY and CDR2 is SVGEGT. This CDR3 has 15 residues. The V gene end was trimmed by 4 bases and the J gene end by 3 bases; junction bases not matched to a gene: 8. DNA of the CDR3: TGTGCCAGCAGTTCATTCCGACTAGCAGAAGAGACCCAGTACTTC. Its protein product is CASSSFRLAEETQYF.

In this sample, this clonotype turned up many times. This sequence joins TRBV12-3 or TRBV12-4 and TRBJ1-5; D gene uncertain. CDR3 length: 13 amino acids. V gave up 8 bases and J gave up 1 base, with 9 bases separating them. The CDR3 region has the DNA TGTGCCAGCCGGGCCCAAAGCAATCAGCCCCAGCATTTT. It translates to CASRAQSNQPQHF.

Comment on this clonotype: A much bigger clone sits one base away, suggesting this may be a read error. The J gene is TRBJ2-3, the V gene TRBV5-1; 8 nucleotides align to TRBD2. This CDR3 is built from 16 residues. CDR1 and CDR2 (germline): SGHRS, YFSETQ. The DNA of the CDR3 is TGCGCCAGCAGCTTGGCTGTTAGCGGGAACACAGATACGCTGTATTTT. Residues: CASSLAVSGNTDTLYF.

This clonotype came up many times. The V and J genes are TRBV18 and TRBJ1-6, with a tentative D call TRBD1 (5 bases). The CDR3 has 14 residues. Germline CDR1 is KGHSH and CDR2 is LQKENI. Between the trimmed V and J ends, which lost 4 bases and 6 bases, there was a span of 10 bases. The CDR3 sequence is CASSRDSINSPLHF. The CDR3 region has the DNA TGTGCCAGCTCACGCGACAGTATTAATTCACCCCTCCACTTT.

This clonotype was recorded at least ten times. This may arise from a read error, as a much more abundant clone is one base away. CDR3 amino acids: CTSSLYLGPDTQYF. In nucleotides, the CDR3 is TGTACCAGCAGCTTATACCTGGGACCAGATACGCAGTATTTT. This chain joins TRBV7-2 and TRBJ2-3, with D tentatively TRBD1 or TRBD2 (5 bases each). Trimming left V 2 bases short and J 4 bases short, with 10 bases between. CDR3 length equals 14 residues. From germline, CDR1 is SGHTA and CDR2 FQGNSA.

This clonotype was seen a few times. The V gene is TRBV7-3, the J gene TRBJ2-1; possible D gene TRBD2, 5 bases. The CDR3 covers 13 residues. V was cut by 4 bases and J by 10 bases, with 14 bases left in between. The germline CDR1 and CDR2 sequences are SGHTA and FQGTGA. The CDR3 region is CASSSGTLAEQFF. The CDR3 DNA reads TGTGCCAGCAGCTCCGGTACGCTAGCAGAGCAGTTCTTC.

This clonotype was detected many times. The chain uses TRBV5-1 and TRBJ1-2; no definite D call. Germline V gene lookup returns CDR1 SGHRS and CDR2 YFSETQ. Trimming shortened V by 0 bases and J by 0 bases, and 9 bases separated the two germline ends. The CDR3 runs to 15 residues. The DNA for the CDR3 is TGCGCCAGCAGCTTGGACTATCCCGCTAACTATGGCTACACCTTC. This translates into CASSLDYPANYGYTF.

The sample holds many counts of this clonotype. This rearrangement joins TRBV20-1 to TRBJ2-7; maybe TRBD2 (7 bases). The CDR3 runs to 13 residues. The germline gives CDR1 DFQATT, CDR2 SNEGSKA (reference sequence). V lost 7 bases to trimming and J lost 5 bases, with 18 bases between them. The CDR3 sequence is CSVRGQGGNEQYF. DNA of the CDR3: TGCAGTGTCAGGGGTCAGGGAGGGAACGAGCAGTACTTC.

For this clonotype: This clone may be a read error of a much larger clone one base away. Since the CDR3 does not end with the conserved phenylalanine or tryptophan, this likely comes from a read error. The chain couples TRBV7-3 to TRBJ2-3; TRBD2 might be the D (7 bases). The CDR3 has 16 residues. V was shortened by 1 base and J by 7 bases, with 18 bases between the two germline ends. CDR1 and CDR2 (germline): SGHTA, FQGTGA. The CDR3 DNA reads TGTGCCAGCAGCTTAAGAGCGGCCGGGGGGCCGAATACGCAGTATTTA. Its protein product is CASSLRAAGGPNTQYL.

This clonotype occurred many times. CDR3 region: CASSQERNSYNEQFF. The DNA of the CDR3 is TGTGCCAGCAGCCAAGAAAGAAACTCCTACAATGAGCAGTTCTTC. This chain joins TRBV4-2 and TRBJ2-1; D call uncertain. The CDR3 spans 15 residues. Germline-derived CDR1 and CDR2 are LGHNA and YNFKEQ. The V end lost 0 bases, the J end lost 0 bases, and 6 bases lay between the germline ends.

This clonotype occurred many times. The chain has TRBV18 and TRBJ2-2; TRBD2 aligns across 10 bases. The CDR3 runs to 16 residues. CDR1 is KGHSH and CDR2 is LQKENI in the germline V gene. V shed 3 bases, J shed 4 bases, and the junction held 5 bases outside the gene matches. The CDR3 protein is CASSPGLAAGTGELFF. Written as DNA, the CDR3 is TGTGCCAGCTCACCTGGACTAGCGGCCGGCACCGGGGAGCTGTTTTTT.

The V and J genes are TRBV20-1 and TRBJ2-5, with a tentative D call TRBD2 (5 bases). Trimming shortened V by 6 bases and J by 2 bases, and 13 bases separated the two germline ends. Germline V gene data show CDR1 as DFQATT and CDR2 as SNEGSKA (reference sequence). The CDR3 contains 13 residues. CDR3 in amino acids: CSAPERLQETQYF. CDR3 nucleotide sequence: TGCAGTGCACCCGAGCGGCTGCAAGAGACCCAGTACTTC.

This clonotype was observed at least ten times. The rearrangement uses TRBV7-9 and TRBJ2-2; D is tentatively TRBD1 or TRBD2 (6 bases each). This CDR3 region has 15 residues. Germline V lookup: CDR1 SEHNR, CDR2 FQNEAQ (reference sequence). Trimming stripped 5 bases from V and 6 bases from J, with 16 bases between. The CDR3 protein is CASSALGGIAGELFF. CDR3 nucleotides: TGTGCCAGCAGCGCCCTAGGGGGGATTGCCGGGGAGCTGTTTTTT.

There are many counts of this clonotype. V and J are TRBV20-1 and TRBJ2-2, with 11 nucleotides matching TRBD2. The CDR3 consists of 14 residues. CDR1 is DFQATT, CDR2 SNEGSKA, per germline (reference sequence). The V segment lost 6 bases and the J segment 4 bases; nucleotides outside the gene matches: 4. This CDR3 is CSATSGSGTGELFF. Written as DNA, the CDR3 is TGCAGTGCCACTAGCGGGAGCGGCACCGGGGAGCTGTTTTTT.

At least ten counts were recorded for this clonotype. V gene TRBV20-1 combines with J gene TRBJ1-2; maybe TRBD1 (5 bases). CDR1 is DFQATT, CDR2 SNEGSKA, per germline (reference sequence). The CDR3 covers 14 residues. V was clipped by 3 bases and J by 0 bases, with 11 bases between them. CDR3 in DNA: TGCAGTGCTAGGCCCGGGGGGACTAACTATGGCTACACCTTC. The encoded protein is CSARPGGTNYGYTF.